This is a list of T cell receptor beta chains from one sample in a study of T cell repertoires and HLA-DP antigens. Antigens for these TCRs are unknown. The data were produced by immunoSEQ multiplex PCR, yet TCRdb's version contains in-frame clones alone and is incomplete. In the table there are about 73,000 clones, about 80% of which are singletons. Sequencing used CD4+ T cells from PBMCs. These receptors were collected from a man between 60 and 70 years old in good health and CMV-seronegative. Both conserved end residues are part of each CDR3. Fields, in order: J gene, D gene, CDR3 length, V gene, clone size, CDR3 DNA, CDR3 protein. D genes are given only for firm matches. Clone size appears in some rows only: once, few, many, or a class for an expanded clone.

TRBJ1-2 | . | 11 | TRBV30 | few | TGTGCCTGGAGCGAATGGTATGGCTACACCTTC | CAWSEWYGYTF
TRBJ2-3 | TRBD2 | 14 | TRBV7-2 | few | TGTGCCAGCAGCTTTACTAGCGGCACAGATACGCAGTATTTT | CASSFTSGTDTQYF
TRBJ2-3 | . | 13 | TRBV7-8 | . | TGTGCCAGCAGCTTAGTTAGCTCAGATACGCAGTATTTT | CASSLVSSDTQYF
TRBJ1-1 | . | 13 | TRBV11-3 | . | TGTGCCAGCAGCTTAGCCGGGAACACTGAAGCTTTCTTT | CASSLAGNTEAFF
TRBJ1-6 | . | 15 | TRBV6-1 | . | TGTGCCAGCAGTATCGGCCCCCCGAGTTGGTCACCCCTCCACTTT | CASSIGPPSWSPLHF
TRBJ1-2 | . | 14 | TRBV7-2 | . | TGTGCCAGCAGCTTCGGGGGTCGGAACTATGGCTACACCTTC | CASSFGGRNYGYTF
TRBJ1-2 | . | 12 | TRBV12-5 | . | TGTGCTAGTGGTTTGGGTGCGGTCGGGGACACCTTC | CASGLGAVGDTF
TRBJ1-1 | . | 14 | TRBV18 | few | TGTGCCAGCTCACCACCCACAGAGAACACTGAAGCTTTCTTT | CASSPPTENTEAFF
TRBJ2-5 | TRBD1 | 13 | TRBV19 | . | TGTGCCAGTAACAGGGGACCTCAAGAGACCCAGTACTTC | CASNRGPQETQYF
TRBJ2-2 | . | 16 | TRBV5-1 | . | TGCGCCAGCAGCTTGGCCGGCAGCTCGAACACCGGGGAGCTGTTTTTT | CASSLAGSSNTGELFF
TRBJ2-7 | . | 15 | TRBV28 | . | TGTGCCAGCACCCCAGGAATGGGGGCCCCCTACGAGCAGTACTTC | CASTPGMGAPYEQYF
TRBJ2-1 | TRBD2 | 15 | TRBV30 | . | TGTGCCTGGAGTGGCTCGCGGGGGGGATACAATGAGCAGTTCTTC | CAWSGSRGGYNEQFF
TRBJ2-5 | TRBD1 | 12 | TRBV10-3 | . | TGTGCCGCCGGACAGGAGCAAGAGACCCAGTACTTC | CAAGQEQETQYF
TRBJ1-5 | TRBD1 | 17 | TRBV15 | . | TGTGCCACCAGCAGAGGGGTTTCGGACAGGGGGGATCAGCCCCAGCATTTT | CATSRGVSDRGDQPQHF